Only a few counts were recorded for the clone carrying this TCR beta chain. The data stem from a study of human T cells and chemical hapten exposure. Study details: Patch tests containing 0.01% DPC, applied to the upper back, were read at 6 days.

The CDR3 covers 15 residues. Looked up from germline, CDR1 is SNHLY and CDR2 is FYNNEI. Unmatched junction bases numbered 7, after V lost 6 bases and J lost 2 bases. Indicated time point: patch test 3, about 24 weeks after DPC sensitization. As for treatment: therapeutic diphenylcyclopropenone sensitization with weekly scalp DPC. Within the library, unique molecular identifiers were attached to each individual cDNA molecule. TCRdb analysed the RACE reads with MiXCR anew, one entry per CDR3 protein. This table holds some 96,000 distinct CDR3 sequences, around 25% found once. This chain connects TRBV2 to TRBJ1-5, with 7 bases fitting TRBD1. This sequence was found in a man in his forties or fifties with alopecia areata. Some clones in this sample may be carry-over from other donors' samples. Material: whole blood, obtained in connection with sensitization to the hapten diphenylcyclopropenone (DPC). The CDR3 region is CASSRQGSGNQPQHF. The CDR3 DNA reads as TGTGCCAGCAGCCGACAGGGTAGTGGCAATCAGCCCCAGCATTTT.